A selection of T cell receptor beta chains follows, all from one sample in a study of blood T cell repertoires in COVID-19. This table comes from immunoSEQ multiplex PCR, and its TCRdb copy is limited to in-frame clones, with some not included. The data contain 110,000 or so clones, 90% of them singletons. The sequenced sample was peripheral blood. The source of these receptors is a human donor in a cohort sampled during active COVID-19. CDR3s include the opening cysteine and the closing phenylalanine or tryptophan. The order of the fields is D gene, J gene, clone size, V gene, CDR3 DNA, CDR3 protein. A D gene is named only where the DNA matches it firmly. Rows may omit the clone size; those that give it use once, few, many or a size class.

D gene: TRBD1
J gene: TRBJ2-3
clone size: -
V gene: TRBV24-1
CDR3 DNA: TGTGCCACCAGGCAGGGACAGGGACCCACAGATACGCAGTATTTT
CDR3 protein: CATRQGQGPTDTQYF

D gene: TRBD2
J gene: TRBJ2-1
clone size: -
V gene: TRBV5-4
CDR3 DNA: TGTGCCAGCAGCTTGGCCGAGGGGACTAGCGTACACAATGAGCAGTTCTTC
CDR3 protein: CASSLAEGTSVHNEQFF

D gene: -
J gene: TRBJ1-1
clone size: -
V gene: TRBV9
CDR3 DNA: TGTGCCAGCAGCCTTGGGGGGTACGGCACTGAAGCTTTCTTT
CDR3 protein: CASSLGGYGTEAFF

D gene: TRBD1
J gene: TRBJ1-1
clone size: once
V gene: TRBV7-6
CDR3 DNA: TGTGCCAGCAGCTTAGCGGGACAGAGATCGATGAACACTGAAGCTTTCTTT
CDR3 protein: CASSLAGQRSMNTEAFF

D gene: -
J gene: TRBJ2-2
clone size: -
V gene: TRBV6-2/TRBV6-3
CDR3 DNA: TGTGCCAGCAGTCCCCCCTCCACCGGGGAGCTGTTTTTT
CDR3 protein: CASSPPSTGELFF

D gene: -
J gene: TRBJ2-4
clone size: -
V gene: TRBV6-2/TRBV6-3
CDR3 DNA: TGTGCCAGCAGTTGGACGGGACATCAGAACATTCAGTACTTC
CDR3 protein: CASSWTGHQNIQYF

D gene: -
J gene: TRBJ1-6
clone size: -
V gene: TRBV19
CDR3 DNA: TGTGCCAGTAGTCCTAAATCCGGGACTGTTAATTCACCCCTCCACTTT
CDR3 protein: CASSPKSGTVNSPLHF

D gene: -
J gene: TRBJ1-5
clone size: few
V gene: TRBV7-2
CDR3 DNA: TGTGCCAGCAGCCGGACAGTGGACCAGCCCCAGCATTTT
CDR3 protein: CASSRTVDQPQHF

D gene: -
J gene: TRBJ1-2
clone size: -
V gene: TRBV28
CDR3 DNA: TGTGCCAGCAGATACTACCCGGCGCAGGGGAACTATGGCTACACCTTC
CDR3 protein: CASRYYPAQGNYGYTF

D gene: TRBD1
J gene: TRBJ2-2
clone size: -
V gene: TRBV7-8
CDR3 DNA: TGTGCCAGCAGCTTCTTACAGGGGACCGGGGAGCTGTTTTTT
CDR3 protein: CASSFLQGTGELFF

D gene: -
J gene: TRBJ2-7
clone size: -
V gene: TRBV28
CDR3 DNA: TGTGCCAGCATAGCCGCCTCCTACGAGCAGTACTTC
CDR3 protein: CASIAASYEQYF

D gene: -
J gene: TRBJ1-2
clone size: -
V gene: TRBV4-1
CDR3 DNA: TGCGCCAGCAGCCAAGATAACGTAGTGCCTAGGAAAAACTATGGCTACACCTTC
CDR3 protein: CASSQDNVVPRKNYGYTF

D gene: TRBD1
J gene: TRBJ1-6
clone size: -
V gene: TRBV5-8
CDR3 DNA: TGTGCCAGCAGCTTGGGACAGGGGAATTCACCCCTCCACTTT
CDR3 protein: CASSLGQGNSPLHF

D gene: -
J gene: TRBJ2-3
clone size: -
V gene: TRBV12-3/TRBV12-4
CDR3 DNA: TGTGCCAGCAGGAGAAGATCCCCAGATACGCAGTATTTT
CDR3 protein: CASRRRSPDTQYF

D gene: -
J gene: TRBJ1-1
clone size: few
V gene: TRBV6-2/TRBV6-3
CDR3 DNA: TGTGCCAGCAGCCCTCGAGGTCACCTAGCTATGAACACTGAAGCTTTCTTT
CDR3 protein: CASSPRGHLAMNTEAFF

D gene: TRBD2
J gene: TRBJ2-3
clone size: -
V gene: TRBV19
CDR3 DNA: TGTGCCAGTACCCGGGGGGTAGCGGGAGTCGGTGATACGCAGTATTTT
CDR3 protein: CASTRGVAGVGDTQYF

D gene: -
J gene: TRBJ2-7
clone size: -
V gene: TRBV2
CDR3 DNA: TGTGCCAGCAGTGAAATCGGGGTCCTGTACGAGCAGTACTTC
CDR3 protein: CASSEIGVLYEQYF

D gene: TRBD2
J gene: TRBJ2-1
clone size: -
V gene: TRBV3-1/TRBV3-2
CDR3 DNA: TGTGCCAGCAGCCAAGTAGGACGGGGGGGCTCCAATGAGCAGTTCTTC
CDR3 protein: CASSQVGRGGSNEQFF

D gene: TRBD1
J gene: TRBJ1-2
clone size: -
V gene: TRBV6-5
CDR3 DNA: TGTGCCAGCAGCGGGGGACAGGGAAACTATGGCTACACCTTC
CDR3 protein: CASSGGQGNYGYTF

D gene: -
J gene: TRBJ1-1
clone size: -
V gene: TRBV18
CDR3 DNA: TGTGCCAGCTCACCATTGTCGACAGACACTGAAGCTTTCTTT
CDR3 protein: CASSPLSTDTEAFF

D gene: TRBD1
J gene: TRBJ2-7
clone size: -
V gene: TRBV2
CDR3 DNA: TGTGCCAGCAGGCCAGGGACAGGCGCAGTCTTTCTGTACGAGCAGTACTTC
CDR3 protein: CASRPGTGAVFLYEQYF

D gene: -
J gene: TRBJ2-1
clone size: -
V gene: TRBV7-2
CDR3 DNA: TGTGCCAGCAGCTTAGGGATCGGGTTCTACAATGAGCAGTTCTTC
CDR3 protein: CASSLGIGFYNEQFF

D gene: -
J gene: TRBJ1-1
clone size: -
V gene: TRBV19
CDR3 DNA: TGTGCCAGTAGGGCAGGGAGGATGAACACTGAAGCTTTCTTT
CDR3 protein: CASRAGRMNTEAFF

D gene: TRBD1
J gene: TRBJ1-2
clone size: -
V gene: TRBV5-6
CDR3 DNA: TGTGCCAGCAGCTTGGGACAGGGTAGGACCCTGGGGGGCTACACCTTC
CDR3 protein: CASSLGQGRTLGGYTF

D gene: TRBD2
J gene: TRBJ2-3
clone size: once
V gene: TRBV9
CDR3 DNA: TGTGCCAGCAGCGTAGAGGGGTGGGGGACTAGTCGCACAGATACGCAGTATTTT
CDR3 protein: CASSVEGWGTSRTDTQYF

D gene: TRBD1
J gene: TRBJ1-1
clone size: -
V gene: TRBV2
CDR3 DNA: TGTGCCAGCAGTGGTCAGGGGGCGCAGACTGAAGCTTTCTTT
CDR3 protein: CASSGQGAQTEAFF

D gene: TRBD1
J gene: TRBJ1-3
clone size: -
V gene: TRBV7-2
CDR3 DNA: TGTGCCAGCAGCTTAGCGCGGCCAGGGGGCTATACAAACACCATATATTTT
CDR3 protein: CASSLARPGGYTNTIYF

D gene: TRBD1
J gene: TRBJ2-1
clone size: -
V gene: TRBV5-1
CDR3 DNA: TGCGCCAGCAGCTCCGGGACAGGGGTAGCCAATGAGCAGTTCTTC
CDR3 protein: CASSSGTGVANEQFF

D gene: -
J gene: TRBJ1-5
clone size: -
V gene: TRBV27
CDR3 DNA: TGTGTCAGCAGTACAACGACGTCAGGGTTTAGCAATCAGCCCCAGCATTTT
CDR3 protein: CVSSTTTSGFSNQPQHF

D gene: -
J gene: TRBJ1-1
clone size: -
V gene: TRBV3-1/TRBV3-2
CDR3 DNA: TGTGCCAGCAGCCAAGATTATTACACTGAAGCTTTCTTT
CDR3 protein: CASSQDYYTEAFF

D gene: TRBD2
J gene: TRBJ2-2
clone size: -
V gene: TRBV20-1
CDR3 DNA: TGCAGTGCTAGTTGGGGGGGCGGGGAGCTGTTTTTT
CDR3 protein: CSASWGGGELFF

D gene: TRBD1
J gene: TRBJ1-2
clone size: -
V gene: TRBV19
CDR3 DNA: TGTGCCAGTAGTGACAGGGTCGAAGGCTACACCTTC
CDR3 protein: CASSDRVEGYTF

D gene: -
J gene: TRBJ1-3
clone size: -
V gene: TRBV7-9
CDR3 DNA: TGTGCCCCCGGGGGGGGATACTCTGGAAACACCATATATTTT
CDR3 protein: CAPGGGYSGNTIYF

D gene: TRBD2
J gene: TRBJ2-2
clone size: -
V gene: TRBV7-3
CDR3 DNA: TGTGCCAGCAGCTCGTCTAGCGGGAGGGTCGCCGGGGAGCTGTTTTTT
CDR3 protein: CASSSSSGRVAGELFF

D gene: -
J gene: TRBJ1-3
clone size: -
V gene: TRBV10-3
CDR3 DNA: TGTGCCATCAGTGAGGGACAACTGAGCTCTGGAAACACCATATATTTT
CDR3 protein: CAISEGQLSSGNTIYF

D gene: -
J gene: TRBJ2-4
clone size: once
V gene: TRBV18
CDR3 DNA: TGTGCCAGCTCACCACCGAGCGTAGCCAAAAACATTCAGTACTTC
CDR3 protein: CASSPPSVAKNIQYF

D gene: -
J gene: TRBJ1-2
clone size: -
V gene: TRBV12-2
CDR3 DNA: TGTGCAAGTCGCTTAGCGCGGCAGTATGGCTACACCTTC
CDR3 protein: CASRLARQYGYTF

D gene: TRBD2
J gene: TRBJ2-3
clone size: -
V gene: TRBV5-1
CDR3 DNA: TGCGCCAGCAGCTTGGGAGGGACTAGCGGTGCAGATACGCAGTATTTT
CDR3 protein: CASSLGGTSGADTQYF

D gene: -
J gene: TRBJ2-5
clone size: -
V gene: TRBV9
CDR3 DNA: TGTGCCAGCAGCGTAGGGGCTAACCAACAAGAGACCCAGTACTTC
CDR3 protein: CASSVGANQQETQYF

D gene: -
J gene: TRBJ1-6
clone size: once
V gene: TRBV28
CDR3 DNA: TGTGCCAGCTGTCTTGGGAGCTCCTATAATTCACCCCTCCACTTT
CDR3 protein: CASCLGSSYNSPLHF

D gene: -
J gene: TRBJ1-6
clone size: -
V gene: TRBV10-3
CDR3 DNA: TGTGCCATCAGTGAGTCGAGGGCAGATTATAATTCACCCCTCCACTTT
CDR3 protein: CAISESRADYNSPLHF

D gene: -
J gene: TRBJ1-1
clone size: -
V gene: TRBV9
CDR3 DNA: TGTGCCAGCAGCGTAGCCGGACAGCCGAACACTGAAGCTTTCTTT
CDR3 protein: CASSVAGQPNTEAFF

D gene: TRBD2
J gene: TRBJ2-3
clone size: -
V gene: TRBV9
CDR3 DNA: TGTGCCAGCAGCGTAAGACTAGCGGGGGGGGATACGCAGTATTTT
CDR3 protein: CASSVRLAGGDTQYF